This entry lists 4 T cell receptor beta chains sequenced from one sample in a study of neurological immune-mediated disorders. Each CDR3 protein gets one entry after TCRdb re-called the 5' RACE reads with MiXCR. The table has more than 15,000 distinct CDR3 sequences, about 2.6% seen once. Sequencing input: PBMCs. The source is a woman under 30 with multiple sclerosis.

This clonotype was observed many times. The V call is TRBV6-5, the J call TRBJ2-1; 12 bases map to TRBD2. CDR1 MNHEY and CDR2 SVGAGI come from the germline V gene. Unmatched junction bases numbered 4, after V lost 7 bases and J lost 3 bases. The CDR3 consists of 15 residues. This CDR3 reads CASIRTSGVYNEQFF. The CDR3 nucleotides read TGTGCCAGCATCCGGACTAGCGGGGTCTACAATGAGCAGTTCTTC.

By sample fraction, this clonotype is medium-sized (0.01 to 0.1%). The rearrangement links TRBV5-1 to TRBJ2-3; D remains ambiguous. Deletions cut 1 base from V and 4 bases from J, with 10 bases between. The CDR3 runs to 14 residues. Germline V lookup: CDR1 SGHRS, CDR2 YFSETQ. The CDR3 loop reads CASSLSKVPDTQYF. In DNA, the CDR3 is TGCGCCAGCAGCTTGTCCAAGGTCCCAGATACGCAGTATTTT.

Comments on this clonotype: As the CDR3 is not closed by the conserved phenylalanine or tryptophan, this likely results from a read error. This chain uses TRBV5-1 with TRBJ1-1; D is possibly TRBD1 (5 bases). In germline, CDR1 is SGHRS, CDR2 YFSETQ. The V gene lost 0 bases and the J gene lost 1 base, with 7 bases spanning the gap. The CDR3 runs 14 residues. The CDR3 spells CASSLAGPNTEAFN. Here the CDR3 DNA reads TGCGCCAGCAGCTTGGCGGGGCCGAACACTGAAGCTTTCAAT.

Relative to its sample, this clonotype is medium-sized (0.01 to 0.1%). The rearrangement uses TRBV7-6 and TRBJ1-2; 7 bases are shared with TRBD1. Trimming at V came to 5 bases and at J to 8 bases, leaving 11 bases not matched to a gene. This CDR3 is built from 14 residues. Per the germline V gene, CDR1 is SGHVS and CDR2 is FNYEAQ. CDR3 loop: CASSPLDRVVGYTF. The CDR3 region has the DNA TGTGCCAGCAGCCCCCTAGACAGGGTAGTAGGCTACACCTTC.